Listed below are T cell receptor beta chains from one sample, sequenced in a study of CD8 T cells in ankylosing spondylitis. TCRdb redid the calling of the 5' RACE reads with MiXCR, one entry per CDR3 protein. The data hold under 250,000 distinct CDR3 sequences, with about 10% observed a single time. The sample was blood, either unsorted or a sorted T cell fraction (not recorded which). The receptors derive from a male donor with ankylosing spondylitis or in good health (not recorded which). Each CDR3 is given with its conserved first and last residue. Fields, in order: clone size, V gene, D gene, J gene, CDR3 DNA, CDR3 protein. D genes are given only for firm matches. Only part of the rows carry a size: once, few, many, or a class if the clone is expanded.

few	TRBV7-2	NA	TRBJ1-2	TGTGCCAGCAGCTCACAGGGTTTAGGCTACACCTTC	CASSSQGLGYTF
NA	TRBV7-2	TRBD2	TRBJ2-1	TGTGCCAGCAGCCGCCTAGCGGGGGGCGACTACAATGAGCAGTTCTTC	CASSRLAGGDYNEQFF
few	TRBV28	NA	TRBJ2-7	TGTGCCAGCAGTGGGACAAGCTCCTACGAGCAGTACTTC	CASSGTSSYEQYF
many	TRBV5-1	NA	TRBJ2-1	TGCGCCAGCAGCATTGACAGGAATGAGCAGTTCTTC	CASSIDRNEQFF
many	TRBV20-1	NA	TRBJ2-7	TGCAGTGCTAGCTTGTCCGGGACCATTGCCTACGAGCAGTACTTC	CSASLSGTIAYEQYF
few	TRBV12-3/TRBV12-4	TRBD2	TRBJ2-7	TGTGCCAGCAGACTAGAGGCGGGGGGGGCGGACGAGCAGTACTTC	CASRLEAGGADEQYF
many	TRBV5-1	NA	TRBJ1-1	TGCGCCAGCAGCTTGGAGGATTTGGACACTGAAGCTTTCTTT	CASSLEDLDTEAFF
many	TRBV11-2	NA	TRBJ1-1	TGTGCCAGCAGCTTACGGCTTATCGGCCCATTCTCCACTGAAGCTTTCTTT	CASSLRLIGPFSTEAFF
NA	TRBV6-5	NA	TRBJ1-1	TGTGCCAGCAGTTACTCAAGGGGCACTGAAGCTTTCTTT	CASSYSRGTEAFF
once	TRBV21-1	NA	TRBJ1-1	TGTGCCAGCCTGAACACTGAAGCTTTCTTT	CASLNTEAFF
many	TRBV7-6	TRBD1	TRBJ2-7	TGTGCCAGCAGCCGCCCGCACCGGGACAGGGGGCTTTCCTCCTACGAGCAGTACTTC	CASSRPHRDRGLSSYEQYF
many	TRBV12-3/TRBV12-4	NA	TRBJ1-5	TGTGCCAGCAGTTTGGGGGACGGTCAGCCCCAGCATTTT	CASSLGDGQPQHF
few	TRBV6-2/TRBV6-3	NA	TRBJ2-3	TGTGCCAGCGGTAGGGAGGCTAGCACAGATACGCAGTATTTT	CASGREASTDTQYF
many	TRBV6-4	NA	TRBJ2-3	TGTGCCAGAGGCCCCGAAACACCAAAACAAAGGGATACGCAGTATTTT	CARGPETPKQRDTQYF
many	TRBV6-5	NA	TRBJ1-5	TGTGCCAGCGGGAATCAGCCCCAGCATTTT	CASGNQPQHF
NA	TRBV2	TRBD1	TRBJ1-2	TGTGCCAGCAGGGGACAGGGGTTGGGTGGCTACACCTTC	CASRGQGLGGYTF
many	TRBV5-1	TRBD1	TRBJ2-1	TGCGCCAGCAGCAAGGGCGGGACAGGGGTAAATGAGCAGTTCTTC	CASSKGGTGVNEQFF
many	TRBV25-1	NA	TRBJ2-1	TGTGCCAGCAGCAAGAGGAACAGAGACAATGAGCAGTTCTTC	CASSKRNRDNEQFF
many	TRBV24-1	NA	TRBJ2-3	TGTGCCACCAGTGATTTGCAGGGTGGAGATACGCAGTATTTT	CATSDLQGGDTQYF
NA	TRBV6-5	NA	TRBJ2-5	TGTGCCAGCAGTTACGAGACGTATCAAGAGACCCAGTACTTC	CASSYETYQETQYF
many	TRBV20-1	TRBD1	TRBJ2-5	TGCAGTGCCCCCGGGACAGACCAAGAGACCCAGTACTTC	CSAPGTDQETQYF
many	TRBV20-1	TRBD2	TRBJ2-3	TGCAGTGCCCGGGAGGAGGGTACGCAGTATTTT	CSAREEGTQYF
many	TRBV12-3/TRBV12-4	NA	TRBJ2-3	TGTGCCAGCAGTTTACCTCCTAGCGACCTCACAGATACGCAGTATTTT	CASSLPPSDLTDTQYF
many	TRBV25-1	NA	TRBJ2-1	TGTGCCAGCAGTGAGAGAAATGAGCAGTTCTTC	CASSERNEQFF
NA	TRBV2	NA	TRBJ2-3	TGTGCCAGTCTATTTTACACGGAATCAGATACGCAGTATTTT	CASLFYTESDTQYF
NA	TRBV7-2	TRBD2	TRBJ2-7	TGTGCCAGCAGCTTAGTAAGGATTGGGGGGGACGAGCAGTACTTC	CASSLVRIGGDEQYF
NA	TRBV23-1	TRBD2	TRBJ2-7	TGCGCCAGCAGGGGGGGGTTCGTCGAGCAGTACTTC	CASRGGFVEQYF
many	TRBV29-1	TRBD1	TRBJ2-7	TGCAGCGTATGGGACAGGGGTTACGAGCAGTACTTC	CSVWDRGYEQYF
many	TRBV5-1	NA	TRBJ2-7	TGCGCCAGCAGCCCGGGACTTGGCATTGGGGGGGAGCAGTACTTC	CASSPGLGIGGEQYF
many	TRBV24-1	TRBD1	TRBJ1-2	TGTGCCACCATTGACAGGGTCTTTAACTATGGCTACACCTTC	CATIDRVFNYGYTF
many	TRBV20-1	TRBD1	TRBJ2-5	TGCAGTGGGACAGGGGAAGAGACCCAGTACTTC	CSGTGEETQYF
NA	TRBV19	NA	TRBJ2-1	TGTGCCAGTAGTATGGCGGCGGCCAGGCCCTACAATGAGCAGTTCTTC	CASSMAAARPYNEQFF
many	TRBV9	NA	TRBJ1-1	TGTGCCAGCAGCCCCCACAGGGTGAACACTGAAGCTTTCTTT	CASSPHRVNTEAFF
many	TRBV15	TRBD2	TRBJ2-1	TGTGCCACCAGCGCCTCGGGGGGGACGGCGAATGAGCAGTTCTTC	CATSASGGTANEQFF
NA	TRBV6-1	TRBD2	TRBJ2-7	TGTGCCAGCAGGACTAGCGGGAGGGCCTACGAGCAGTACTTC	CASRTSGRAYEQYF
NA	TRBV20-1	TRBD1	TRBJ2-2	TGCAGTGCTAGGACACAGGGGGCGCGAGTTACCGGGGAGCTGTTTTTT	CSARTQGARVTGELFF
many	TRBV5-1	NA	TRBJ2-5	TGCGCCAGCAGCTTCGAAGGGTGGGCCGGCCAAGAGACCCAGTACTTC	CASSFEGWAGQETQYF
many	TRBV7-3	TRBD2	TRBJ2-3	TGTGCCAGCAGCTTAACAGGTTCGGGGGGTGGTTCAGATACGCAGTATTTT	CASSLTGSGGGSDTQYF
NA	TRBV5-5	NA	TRBJ1-1	TGTGCCAGCAGCTTGCCCTGGGGGGGGAACACTGAAGCTTTCTTT	CASSLPWGGNTEAFF
NA	TRBV9	TRBD1	TRBJ1-1	TGTGCCAGCAGCGTATCGGACAGGGGGAGGATGAACACTGAAGCTTTCTTT	CASSVSDRGRMNTEAFF
NA	TRBV7-9	TRBD2	TRBJ2-1	TGTGCCAGCAGCGCATCAGGGAGGGATGAGCAGTTCTTC	CASSASGRDEQFF
once	TRBV20-1	NA	TRBJ1-2	TGCAGTGCTAGAGTGCAAGGGCGCAGTGGCTACACCTTC	CSARVQGRSGYTF
many	TRBV7-7	NA	TRBJ2-2	TGTGCCAGCAGCTTCCGCCCGGGGCCAGGGAACGGGGAGCTGTTTTTT	CASSFRPGPGNGELFF
many	TRBV29-1	NA	TRBJ2-2	TGCAGCGTCTCTCGTCCCGGGAGAAACACCGGGGAGCTGTTTTTT	CSVSRPGRNTGELFF
many	TRBV5-1	NA	TRBJ2-3	TGCGCCAGCAGCTTGGCCTCTAGATCCACGCAGTATTTT	CASSLASRSTQYF
many	TRBV2	NA	TRBJ1-4	TGTGCCAGCATCTACAAAGATGCAACTAATGAAAAACTGTTTTTT	CASIYKDATNEKLFF